This T cell receptor beta chain was sequenced in a study of long-term antiretroviral therapy in people with HIV. The immunoSEQ assay was v3.0, run at survey level. TCRdb's table, derived via immunoSEQ multiplex PCR, lists solely in-frame clones and lacks some. The profile shows over 10,000 clones, about 74% of them singletons. Every participant gave one or more pre-ART and two or more post-ART PBMC samples. In the case of this clone: What it binds is unknown.

The V end was cut by 10 bases, the J end by 5 bases, with 17 bases between. This CDR3 comprises 14 residues. The germline V gene has CDR1 MNHNS and CDR2 SASEGT. Overall study results and limits: Subsequent to ART, diversity was augmented yet persisted below that of transplant donor controls. Blood draws took place between about 2004 and 2017 and possibly involved older ART regimens.

The chain has TRBV6-1 and TRBJ2-2, with a weak D call TRBD2 (7 bases). This specimen was unsorted PBMCs, taken 0.5 years before starting antiretroviral therapy. This TCR derives from a woman in her forties with HIV. The CDR3 nucleotides are TGTGCCACCTCGCTGCGGGGGCGGACCGGGGAGCTGTTTTTT. This sequence encodes CATSLRGRTGELFF.